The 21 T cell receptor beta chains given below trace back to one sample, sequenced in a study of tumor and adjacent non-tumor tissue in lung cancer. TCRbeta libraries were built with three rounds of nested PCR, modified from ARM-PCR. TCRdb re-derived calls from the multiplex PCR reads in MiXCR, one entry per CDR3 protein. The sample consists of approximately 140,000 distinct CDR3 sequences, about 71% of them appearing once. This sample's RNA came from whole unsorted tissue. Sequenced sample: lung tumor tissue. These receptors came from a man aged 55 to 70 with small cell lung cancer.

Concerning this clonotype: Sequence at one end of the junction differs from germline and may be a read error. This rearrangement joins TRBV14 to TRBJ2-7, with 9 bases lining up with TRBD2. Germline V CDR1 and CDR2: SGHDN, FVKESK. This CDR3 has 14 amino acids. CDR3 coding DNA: TGTACCAGCAGCCAAGCGGGGGGACTGGGCGAGCAGTACTTC. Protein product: CTSSQAGGLGEQYF.

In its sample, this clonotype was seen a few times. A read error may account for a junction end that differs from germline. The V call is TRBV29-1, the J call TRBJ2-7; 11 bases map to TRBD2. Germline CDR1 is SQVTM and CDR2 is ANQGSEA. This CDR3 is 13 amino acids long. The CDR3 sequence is CSVKTVTSGKQCF. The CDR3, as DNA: TGCAGCGTTAAAACCGTGACTAGCGGGAAGCAGTGCTTC.

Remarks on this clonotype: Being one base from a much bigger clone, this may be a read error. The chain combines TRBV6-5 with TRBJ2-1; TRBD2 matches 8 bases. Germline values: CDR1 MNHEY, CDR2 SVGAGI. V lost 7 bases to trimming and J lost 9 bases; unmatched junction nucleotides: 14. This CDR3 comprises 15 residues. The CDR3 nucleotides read TGTGCCAGCAACCTAGCGGCTGGCGGGAGGAGTGAGCAGTTCTTC. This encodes CASNLAAGGRSEQFF.

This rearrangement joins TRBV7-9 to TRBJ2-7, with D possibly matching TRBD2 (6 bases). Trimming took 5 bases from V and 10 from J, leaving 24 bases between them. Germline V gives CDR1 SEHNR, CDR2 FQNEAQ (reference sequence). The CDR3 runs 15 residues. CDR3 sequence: CASSIPSVQGWEQYF. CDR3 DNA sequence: TGTGCCAGCAGCATTCCTAGCGTCCAAGGTTGGGAACAGTACTTC.

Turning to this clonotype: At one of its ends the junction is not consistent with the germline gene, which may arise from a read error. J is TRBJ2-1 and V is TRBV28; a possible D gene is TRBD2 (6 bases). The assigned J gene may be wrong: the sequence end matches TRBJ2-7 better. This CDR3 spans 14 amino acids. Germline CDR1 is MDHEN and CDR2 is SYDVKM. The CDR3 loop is CVSTSRGLYNEQYF. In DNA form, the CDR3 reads TGTGTCAGCACTTCGAGGGGACTTTACAATGAGCAGTACTTC.

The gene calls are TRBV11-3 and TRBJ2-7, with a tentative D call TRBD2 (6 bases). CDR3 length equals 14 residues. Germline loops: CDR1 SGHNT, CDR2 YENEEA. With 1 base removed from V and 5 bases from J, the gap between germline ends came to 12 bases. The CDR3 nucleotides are TGTGCCAGCAGCTTAGGAGGGACTCTCGACGAGCAGTACTTC. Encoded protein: CASSLGGTLDEQYF.

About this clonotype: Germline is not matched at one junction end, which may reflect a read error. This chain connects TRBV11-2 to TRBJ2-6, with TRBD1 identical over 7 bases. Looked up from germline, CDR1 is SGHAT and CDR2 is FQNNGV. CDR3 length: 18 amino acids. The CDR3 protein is CASSLPRQGLSGANVLTF. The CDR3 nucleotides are TGTGCCAGCAGTTTACCGCGACAGGGTCTGTCTGGGGCCAACGTCCTGACGTTC.

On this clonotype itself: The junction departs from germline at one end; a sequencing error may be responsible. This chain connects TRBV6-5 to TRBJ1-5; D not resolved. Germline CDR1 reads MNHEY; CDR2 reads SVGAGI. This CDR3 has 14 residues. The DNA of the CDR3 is TGTGCCAGCAGTTACTCGACTCGGGATCAGCACCAGCAATTT. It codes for CASSYSTRDQHQQF.

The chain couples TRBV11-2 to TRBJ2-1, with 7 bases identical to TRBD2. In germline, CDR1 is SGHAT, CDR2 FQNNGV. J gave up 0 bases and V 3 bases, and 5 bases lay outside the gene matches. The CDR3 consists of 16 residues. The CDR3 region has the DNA TGTGCCAGCAGCTTGACTAGCCTGTTCTCCTACAATGAGCAGTTCTTC. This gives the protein CASSLTSLFSYNEQFF. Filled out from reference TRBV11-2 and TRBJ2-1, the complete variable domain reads EAGVAQSPRYKIIEKRQSVAFWCNPISGHATLYWYQQILGQGPKLLIQFQNNGVVDDSQLPKDRFSAERLKGVDSTLKIQPAKLEDSAVYLCASSLTSLFSYNEQFFGPGTRLTVL.

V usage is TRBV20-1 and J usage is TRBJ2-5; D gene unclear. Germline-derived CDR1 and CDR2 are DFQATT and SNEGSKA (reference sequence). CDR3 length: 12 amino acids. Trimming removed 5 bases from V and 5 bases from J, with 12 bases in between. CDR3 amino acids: CSAGHWVETQYF. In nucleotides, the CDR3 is TGCAGTGCTGGCCACTGGGTGGAGACCCAGTACTTC.

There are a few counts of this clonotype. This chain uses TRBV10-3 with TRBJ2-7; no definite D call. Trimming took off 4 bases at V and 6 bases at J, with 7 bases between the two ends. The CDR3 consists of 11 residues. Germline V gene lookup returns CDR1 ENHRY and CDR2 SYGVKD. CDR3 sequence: CAISGGGEQYV. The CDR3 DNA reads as TGTGCCATCAGTGGCGGCGGCGAGCAGTACGTC.

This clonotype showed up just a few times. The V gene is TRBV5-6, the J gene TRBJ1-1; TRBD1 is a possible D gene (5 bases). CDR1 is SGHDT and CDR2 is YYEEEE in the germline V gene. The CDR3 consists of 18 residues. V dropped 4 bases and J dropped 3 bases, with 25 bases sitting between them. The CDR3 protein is CASSRDRTGANHDTEAFF. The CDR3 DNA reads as TGTGCCAGCAGCCGGGACCGAACCGGGGCCAACCACGACACTGAAGCTTTCTTT. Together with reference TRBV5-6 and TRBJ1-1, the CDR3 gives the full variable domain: DAGVTQSPTHLIKTRGQQVTLRCSPKSGHDTVSWYQQALGQGPQFIFQYYEEEERQRGNFPDRFSGHQFPNYSSELNVNALLLGDSALYLCASSRDRTGANHDTEAFFGQGTRLTVV.

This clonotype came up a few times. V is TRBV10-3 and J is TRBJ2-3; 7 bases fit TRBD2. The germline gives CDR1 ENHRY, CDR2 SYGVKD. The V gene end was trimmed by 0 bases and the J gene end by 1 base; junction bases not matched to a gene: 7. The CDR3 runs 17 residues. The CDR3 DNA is TGTGCCATCAGTGAGTCTGGGAGGACTAGGGGCACAGATACGCAGTATTTT. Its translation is CAISESGRTRGTDTQYF.

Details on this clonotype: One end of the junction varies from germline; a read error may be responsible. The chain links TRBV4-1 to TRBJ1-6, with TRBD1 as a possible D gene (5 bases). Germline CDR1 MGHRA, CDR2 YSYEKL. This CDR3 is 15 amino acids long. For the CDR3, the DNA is TGCGCCAGCAGCCGCCTCGGAGACAGTAATCCACCCCTCCACTTT. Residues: CASSRLGDSNPPLHF.

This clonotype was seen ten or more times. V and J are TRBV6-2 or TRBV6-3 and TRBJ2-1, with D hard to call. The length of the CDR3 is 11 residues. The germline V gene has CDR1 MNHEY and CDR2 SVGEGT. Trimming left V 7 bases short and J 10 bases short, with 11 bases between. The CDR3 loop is CASTNYGEQFF. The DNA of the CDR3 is TGTGCCAGCACCAATTACGGGGAGCAGTTCTTC.

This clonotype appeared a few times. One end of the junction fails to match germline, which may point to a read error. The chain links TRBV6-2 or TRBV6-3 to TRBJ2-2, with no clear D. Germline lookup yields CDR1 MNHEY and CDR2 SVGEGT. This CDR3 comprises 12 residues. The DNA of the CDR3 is TGTGTCAGCAGAACCACAACTGGGGAGCTGTTTTTT. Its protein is CVSRTTTGELFF.

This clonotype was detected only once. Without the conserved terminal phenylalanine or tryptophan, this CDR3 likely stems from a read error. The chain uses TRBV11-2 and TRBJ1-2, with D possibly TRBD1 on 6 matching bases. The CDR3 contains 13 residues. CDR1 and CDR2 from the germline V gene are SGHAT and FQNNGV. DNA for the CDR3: TGCACCAACACCGACTGGGGGGCGGATGGCTACACCTTA. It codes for CTNTDWGADGYTL.

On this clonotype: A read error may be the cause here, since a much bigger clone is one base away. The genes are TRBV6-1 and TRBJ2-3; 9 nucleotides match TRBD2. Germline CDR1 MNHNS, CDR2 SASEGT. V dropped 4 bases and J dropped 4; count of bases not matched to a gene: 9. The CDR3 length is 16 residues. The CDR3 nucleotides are TGTGCCAGCAGTGGAGAAGGTAGCGGGAGCCCAGATACGCAGTATTTT. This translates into CASSGEGSGSPDTQYF.

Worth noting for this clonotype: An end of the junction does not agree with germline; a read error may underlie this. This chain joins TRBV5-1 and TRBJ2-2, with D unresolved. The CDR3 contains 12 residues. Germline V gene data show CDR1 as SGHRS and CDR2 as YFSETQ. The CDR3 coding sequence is TGCGACAGCAGCCTTATGTCCGGGGAGCTGTTTTTT. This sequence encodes CDSSLMSGELFF.

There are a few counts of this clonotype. For the CDR3, the DNA is TGTGCCAGCAGCTTAGCGCTTGAGGGTGGCTATGGCTACACCTTC. Protein sequence: CASSLALEGGYGYTF. The chain carries TRBV7-8 and TRBJ1-2; no definite D call. The CDR3 loop spans 15 amino acids. Germline loops: CDR1 SGHVS, CDR2 FQNEAQ. V lost 0 bases to trimming and J lost 4 bases, with 12 bases between them.

CDR3 sequence reads: CASSPKGLAGLRSYEQYF. The CDR3 DNA sequence: TGCGCCAGCAGCCCAAAGGGACTAGCGGGATTGAGGAGCTACGAGCAGTACTTC. This chain uses TRBV4-1 with TRBJ2-7; TRBD2 agrees at 13 bases. The CDR3 is made up of 18 amino acids. The V segment lost 4 bases and the J segment 3 bases; nucleotides outside the gene matches: 12. Looked up from germline, CDR1 is MGHRA and CDR2 is YSYEKL.